Reported below is one T cell receptor beta chain. Its antigen remains unknown. This sample is part of a study of CXCR3-negative and CXCR3-positive naive CD8 T cells. Study-level findings and limits: Naive cells that were CXCR3-positive had more hydrophobic TRB CDR3s (compared with CXCR3-negative naive cells). Naive subsets expressed similar surface CD5; TRB CDR3 features served to infer TCR strength.

The CDR3 has 16 residues. With UMI labels, 5' RACE was used to prepare the TRB cDNA libraries. TCRdb reanalyzed the 5' RACE reads and collapses them to one entry per CDR3 protein, without DNA. The sample table includes some 53,000 distinct CDR3 sequences. The V gene is TRBV12-3 or TRBV12-4, the J gene TRBJ1-3; as DNA is missing, the TRBD1 call by TCRdb cannot be tested. The sequenced sample consisted of naive CXCR3+ CD8+ T cells from blood. Subset indicated: CD45RO-CCR7+CD27+CD95- naive CD8+ T cells expressing CXCR3 (TNR3+). The sequence was obtained from a human donor in good health. Some clones in this sample may be carry-over from other donors' samples. CDR3: CASSTGGGASGNTIYF.